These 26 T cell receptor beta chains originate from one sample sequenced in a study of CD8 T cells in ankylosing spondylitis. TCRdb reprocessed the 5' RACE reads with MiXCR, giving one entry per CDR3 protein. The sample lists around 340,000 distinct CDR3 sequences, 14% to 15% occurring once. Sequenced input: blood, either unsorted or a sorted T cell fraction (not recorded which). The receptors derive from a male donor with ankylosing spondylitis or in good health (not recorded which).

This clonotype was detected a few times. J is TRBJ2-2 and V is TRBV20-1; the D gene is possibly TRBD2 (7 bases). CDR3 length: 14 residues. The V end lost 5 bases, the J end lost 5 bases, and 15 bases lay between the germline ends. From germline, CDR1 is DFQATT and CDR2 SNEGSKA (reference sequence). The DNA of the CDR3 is TGCAGTGCTGGGCGGGGGCCAGGGACCGGGGAGCTGTTTTTT. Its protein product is CSAGRGPGTGELFF.

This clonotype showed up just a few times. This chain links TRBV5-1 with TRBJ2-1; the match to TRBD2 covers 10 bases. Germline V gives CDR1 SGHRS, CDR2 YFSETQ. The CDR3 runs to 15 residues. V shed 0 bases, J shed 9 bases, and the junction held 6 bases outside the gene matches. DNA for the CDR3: TGCGCCAGCAGCTTGGGACCAGCGGGAGGGCGTGAGCAGTTCTTC. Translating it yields CASSLGPAGGREQFF.

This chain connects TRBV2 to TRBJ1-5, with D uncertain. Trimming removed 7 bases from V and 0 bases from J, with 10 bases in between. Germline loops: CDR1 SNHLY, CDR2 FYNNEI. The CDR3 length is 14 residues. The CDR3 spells CASTLEGSNQPQHF. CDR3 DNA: TGTGCCAGCACGCTCGAGGGTAGCAATCAGCCCCAGCATTTT.

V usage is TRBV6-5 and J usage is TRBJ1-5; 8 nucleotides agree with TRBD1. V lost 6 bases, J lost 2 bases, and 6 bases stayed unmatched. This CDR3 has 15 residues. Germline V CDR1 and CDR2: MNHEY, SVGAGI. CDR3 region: CASRLGQGGNQPQHF. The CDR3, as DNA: TGTGCCAGCAGACTCGGACAGGGAGGCAATCAGCCCCAGCATTTT.

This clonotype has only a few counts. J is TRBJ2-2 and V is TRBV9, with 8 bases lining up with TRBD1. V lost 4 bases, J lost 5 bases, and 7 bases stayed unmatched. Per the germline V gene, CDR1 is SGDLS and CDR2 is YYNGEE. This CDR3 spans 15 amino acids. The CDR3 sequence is CASSLRQGLTGELFF. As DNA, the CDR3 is TGTGCCAGCAGCTTACGACAGGGGCTAACCGGGGAGCTGTTTTTT.

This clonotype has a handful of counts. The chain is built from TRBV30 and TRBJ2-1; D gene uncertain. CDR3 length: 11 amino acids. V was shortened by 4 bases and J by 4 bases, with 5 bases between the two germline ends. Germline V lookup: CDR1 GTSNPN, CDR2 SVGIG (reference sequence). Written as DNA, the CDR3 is TGTGCCTGGAAGCTATACAATGAGCAGTTCTTC. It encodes CAWKLYNEQFF.

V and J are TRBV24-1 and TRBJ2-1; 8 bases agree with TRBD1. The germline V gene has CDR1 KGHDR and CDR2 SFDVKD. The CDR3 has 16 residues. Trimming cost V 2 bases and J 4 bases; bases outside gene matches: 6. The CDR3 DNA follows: TGTGCCACCAGTGATTACGGACAGGGTGGGTACAATGAGCAGTTCTTC. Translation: CATSDYGQGGYNEQFF.

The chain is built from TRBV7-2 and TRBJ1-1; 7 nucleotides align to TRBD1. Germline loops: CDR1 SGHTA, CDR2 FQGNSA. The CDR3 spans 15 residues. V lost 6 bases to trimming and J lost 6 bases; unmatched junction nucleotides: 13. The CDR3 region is CASSYRQGGRSEAFF. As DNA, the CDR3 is TGTGCCAGCAGTTACCGACAGGGCGGGCGGTCTGAAGCTTTCTTT.

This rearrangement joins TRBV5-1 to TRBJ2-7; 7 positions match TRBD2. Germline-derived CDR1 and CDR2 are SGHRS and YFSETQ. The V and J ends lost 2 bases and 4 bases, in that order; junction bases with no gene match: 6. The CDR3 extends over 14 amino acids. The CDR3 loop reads CASSFQRGDYEQYF. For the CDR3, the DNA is TGCGCCAGCAGCTTCCAGCGGGGAGATTACGAGCAGTACTTC.

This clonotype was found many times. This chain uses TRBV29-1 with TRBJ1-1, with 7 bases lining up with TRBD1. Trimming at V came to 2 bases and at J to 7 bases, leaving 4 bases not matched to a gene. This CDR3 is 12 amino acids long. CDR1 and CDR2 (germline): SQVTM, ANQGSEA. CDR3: CSVERGLDEAFF. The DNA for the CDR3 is TGCAGCGTTGAAAGGGGGCTGGATGAAGCTTTCTTT.

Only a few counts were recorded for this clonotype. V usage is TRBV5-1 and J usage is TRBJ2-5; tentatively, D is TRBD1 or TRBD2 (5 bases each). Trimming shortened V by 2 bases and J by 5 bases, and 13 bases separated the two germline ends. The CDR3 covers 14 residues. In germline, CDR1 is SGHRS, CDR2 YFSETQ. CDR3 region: CASSFRGERETQYF. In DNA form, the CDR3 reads TGCGCCAGCAGCTTTCGGGGCGAGAGGGAGACCCAGTACTTC.

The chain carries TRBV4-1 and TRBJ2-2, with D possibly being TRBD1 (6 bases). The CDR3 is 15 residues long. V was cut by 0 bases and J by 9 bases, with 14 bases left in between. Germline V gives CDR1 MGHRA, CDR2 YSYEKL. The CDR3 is CASSQDTGTLRELFF. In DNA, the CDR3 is TGCGCCAGCAGCCAAGACACCGGGACATTGCGGGAGCTGTTTTTT.

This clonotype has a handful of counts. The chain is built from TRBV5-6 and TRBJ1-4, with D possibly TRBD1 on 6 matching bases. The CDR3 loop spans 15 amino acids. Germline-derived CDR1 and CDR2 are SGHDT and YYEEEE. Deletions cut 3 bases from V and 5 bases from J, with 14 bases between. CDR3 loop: CASSWKQGPNEKLFF. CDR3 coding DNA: TGTGCCAGCAGCTGGAAACAGGGCCCGAATGAAAAACTGTTTTTT.

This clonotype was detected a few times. The DNA for the CDR3 is TGCGCCAGCAGCCACACTAGCGGGGGGGCTCTGGAGCAGTACTTC. Protein: CASSHTSGGALEQYF. V gene TRBV5-1 combines with J gene TRBJ2-7; 13 positions match TRBD2. V shed 4 bases and J 7 bases; nucleotides not matched to a gene: 8. The CDR3 spans 15 residues. Germline assignment: CDR1 SGHRS and CDR2 YFSETQ.

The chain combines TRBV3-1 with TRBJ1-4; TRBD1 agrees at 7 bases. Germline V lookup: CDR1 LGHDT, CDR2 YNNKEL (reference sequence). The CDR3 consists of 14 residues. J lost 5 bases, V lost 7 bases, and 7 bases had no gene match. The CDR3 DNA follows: TGTGCCAGCAACAACAGGGGCGGCAATGAAAAACTGTTTTTT. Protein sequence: CASNNRGGNEKLFF.

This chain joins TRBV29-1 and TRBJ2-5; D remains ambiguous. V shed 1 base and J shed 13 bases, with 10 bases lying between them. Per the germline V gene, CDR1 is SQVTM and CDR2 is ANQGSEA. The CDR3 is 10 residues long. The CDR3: CSVEVGRPYF. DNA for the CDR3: TGCAGCGTTGAAGTTGGGCGTCCGTACTTC.

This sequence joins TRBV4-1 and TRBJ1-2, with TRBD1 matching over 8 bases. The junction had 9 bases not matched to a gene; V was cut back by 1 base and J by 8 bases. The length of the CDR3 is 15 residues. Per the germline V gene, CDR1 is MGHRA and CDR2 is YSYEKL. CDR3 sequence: CASSQVQGAFRGYTF. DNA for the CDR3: TGCGCCAGCAGCCAAGTCCAGGGGGCGTTTAGGGGCTACACCTTC.

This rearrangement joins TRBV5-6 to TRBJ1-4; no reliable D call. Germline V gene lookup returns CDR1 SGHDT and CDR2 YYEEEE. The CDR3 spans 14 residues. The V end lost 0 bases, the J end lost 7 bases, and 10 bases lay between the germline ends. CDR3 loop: CASSLAGEGEKLFF. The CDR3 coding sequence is TGTGCCAGCAGCTTGGCGGGAGAGGGTGAAAAACTGTTTTTT. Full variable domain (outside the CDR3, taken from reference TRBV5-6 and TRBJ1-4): DAGVTQSPTHLIKTRGQQVTLRCSPKSGHDTVSWYQQALGQGPQFIFQYYEEEERQRGNFPDRFSGHQFPNYSSELNVNALLLGDSALYLCASSLAGEGEKLFFGSGTQLSVL.

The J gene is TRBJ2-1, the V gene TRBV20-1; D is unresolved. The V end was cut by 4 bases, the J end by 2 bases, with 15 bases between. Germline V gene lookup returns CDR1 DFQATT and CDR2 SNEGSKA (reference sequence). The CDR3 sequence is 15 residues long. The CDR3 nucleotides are TGCAGTGCTAAGCCATTGGGCTTGCCCTACAATGAGCAGTTCTTC. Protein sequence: CSAKPLGLPYNEQFF.

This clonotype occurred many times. Here the CDR3 DNA reads TGTGCCATCAGTACCTCCTACGAGCAGTACTTC. Protein product: CAISTSYEQYF. The genes are TRBV10-3 and TRBJ2-7; no clear D. Trimming removed 5 bases at V and 0 bases at J, with 2 bases between. The CDR3 runs to 11 residues. Germline V lookup: CDR1 ENHRY, CDR2 SYGVKD.

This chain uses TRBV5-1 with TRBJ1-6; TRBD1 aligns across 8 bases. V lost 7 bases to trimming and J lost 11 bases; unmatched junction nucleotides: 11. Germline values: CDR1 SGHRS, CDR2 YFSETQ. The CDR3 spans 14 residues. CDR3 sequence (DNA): TGCGCCAGCGCATCGACAGGGGAGAGGACACCCCTCCACTTT. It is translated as CASASTGERTPLHF.

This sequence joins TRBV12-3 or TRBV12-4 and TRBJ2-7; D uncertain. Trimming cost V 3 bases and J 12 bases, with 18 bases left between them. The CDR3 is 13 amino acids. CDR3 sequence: CASSFSNGEGWYF. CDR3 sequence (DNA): TGTGCCAGCAGTTTTTCCAATGGCGAAGGATGGTACTTC.

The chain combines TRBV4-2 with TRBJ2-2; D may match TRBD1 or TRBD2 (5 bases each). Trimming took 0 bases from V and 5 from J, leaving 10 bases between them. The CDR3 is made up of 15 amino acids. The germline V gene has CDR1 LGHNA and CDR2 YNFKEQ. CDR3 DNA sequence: TGTGCCAGCAGCCAAGAGGGGGTGTGGACCGGGGAGCTGTTTTTT. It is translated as CASSQEGVWTGELFF.

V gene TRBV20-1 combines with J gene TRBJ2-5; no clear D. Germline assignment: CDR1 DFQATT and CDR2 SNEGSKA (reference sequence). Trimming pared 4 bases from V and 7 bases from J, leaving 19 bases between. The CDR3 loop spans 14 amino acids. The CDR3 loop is CSANDELRYRTQYF. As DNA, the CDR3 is TGCAGTGCTAATGATGAGCTACGTTATCGGACCCAGTACTTC.

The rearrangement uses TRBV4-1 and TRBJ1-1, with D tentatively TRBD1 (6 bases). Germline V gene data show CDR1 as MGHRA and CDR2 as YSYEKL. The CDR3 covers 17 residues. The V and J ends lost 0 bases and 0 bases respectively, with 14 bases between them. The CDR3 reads CASSQDADSFMNTEAFF. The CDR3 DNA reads TGCGCCAGCAGCCAAGACGCGGACAGTTTCATGAACACTGAAGCTTTCTTT.

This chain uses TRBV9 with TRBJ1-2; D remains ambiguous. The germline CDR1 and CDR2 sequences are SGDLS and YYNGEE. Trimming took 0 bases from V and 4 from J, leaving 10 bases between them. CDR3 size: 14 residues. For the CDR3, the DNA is TGTGCCAGCAGCGTAGATGTGGTTCGCTATGGCTACACCTTC. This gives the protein CASSVDVVRYGYTF. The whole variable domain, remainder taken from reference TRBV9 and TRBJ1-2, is DSGVTQTPKHLITATGQRVTLRCSPRSGDLSVYWYQQSLDQGLQFLIQYYNGEERAKGNILERFSAQQFPDLHSELNLSSLELGDSALYFCASSVDVVRYGYTFGSGTRLTVV.